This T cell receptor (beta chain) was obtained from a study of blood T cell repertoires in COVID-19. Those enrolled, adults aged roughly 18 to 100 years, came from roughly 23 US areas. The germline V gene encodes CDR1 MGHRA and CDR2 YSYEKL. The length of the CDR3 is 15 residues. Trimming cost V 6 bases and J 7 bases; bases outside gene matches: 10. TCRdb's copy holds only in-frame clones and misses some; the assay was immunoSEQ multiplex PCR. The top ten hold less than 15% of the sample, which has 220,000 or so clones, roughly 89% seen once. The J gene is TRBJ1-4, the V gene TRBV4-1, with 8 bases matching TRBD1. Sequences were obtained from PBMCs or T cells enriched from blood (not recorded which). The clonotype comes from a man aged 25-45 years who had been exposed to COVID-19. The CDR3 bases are TGCGCCAGCAGTACAGGACAGGGAGTAGGTGAAAAACTGTTTTTT. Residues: CASSTGQGVGEKLFF.